The 10 T cell receptor beta chains given below trace back to one sample, sequenced in a study of memory CD4+ T cells and cytomegalovirus serostatus. Repertoires were generated with immunoSEQ multiplex PCR, while TCRdb's copy carries only in-frame clones and drops some. The table has about 54,000 clones, 70% to 80% seen once. The sort gate was single viable CD3+CD4+CD8-CD45RO+ cells for memory CD4+ T cells. The sequenced sample was memory CD4+ T cells from blood. All receptors come from an adult in good health and CMV-seronegative.

This chain links TRBV19 with TRBJ2-1, with TRBD2 matching 10 bases. The V gene's germline CDR1 is LNHDA and CDR2 SQIVND (reference sequence). The CDR3 runs 15 residues. The ends lost 1 base at V and 7 bases at J; junction bases unmatched: 4. CDR3 in amino acids: CASSIGLAGANEQFF. DNA for the CDR3: TGTGCCAGTAGTATAGGTCTAGCGGGAGCAAATGAGCAGTTCTTC.

The rearrangement links TRBV27 to TRBJ2-3; D is uncertain. The ends were cut back, 2 bases at V and 7 bases at J, with 13 bases in the middle. The CDR3 is 14 residues long. Germline assignment: CDR1 MNHEY and CDR2 SMNVEV (reference sequence). For the CDR3, the DNA is TGTGCCAGCAGTTTAATGGGCGGTCAAAATACGCAGTATTTT. Protein sequence: CASSLMGGQNTQYF.

V usage is TRBV6-5 and J usage is TRBJ1-5, with TRBD1 identical over 9 bases. V lost 3 bases to trimming and J lost 1 base; unmatched junction nucleotides: 4. Looked up from germline, CDR1 is MNHEY and CDR2 is SVGAGI. The CDR3 consists of 16 residues. CDR3: CASSYKQGASNQPQHF. The CDR3 DNA reads as TGTGCCAGCAGTTATAAACAGGGGGCGAGCAATCAGCCCCAGCATTTT.

V gene TRBV27 combines with J gene TRBJ2-7; 11 bases are a match to TRBD1. This CDR3 is 16 amino acids long. Germline trimming cut 2 bases from V and 4 bases from J; bases unmatched to any gene: 7. Germline-derived CDR1 and CDR2 are MNHEY and SMNVEV (reference sequence). The CDR3 reads CASSLLGQGGKYEQYF. CDR3 bases: TGTGCCAGCAGTTTACTGGGACAGGGGGGGAAGTACGAGCAGTACTTC.

V gene TRBV5-6 combines with J gene TRBJ1-6; no reliable D call. Germline CDR1 and CDR2: SGHDT and YYEEEE. The CDR3 loop spans 14 amino acids. Trimming took off 0 bases at V and 7 bases at J, with 8 bases between the two ends. In DNA form, the CDR3 reads TGTGCCAGCAGCTTGGGGCGGGAAAATTCACCCCTCCACTTT. As protein: CASSLGRENSPLHF.

The CDR3: CASSQAGNYGYTF. The CDR3, as DNA: TGCGCCAGCAGCCAAGCGGGGAACTATGGCTACACCTTC. The chain carries TRBV4-3 and TRBJ1-2; D is ambiguous. The length of the CDR3 is 13 residues. Germline CDR1 LGHNA, CDR2 YSLEER. V lost 1 base and J lost 2, with 5 bases in between.

This clone came up a few times. The gene calls are TRBV2 and TRBJ1-5; TRBD1 aligns across 10 bases. Germline V lookup: CDR1 SNHLY, CDR2 FYNNEI. J was trimmed by 8 bases and V by 9 bases; bases with no gene match: 10. The CDR3 is made up of 14 amino acids. CDR3 coding DNA: TGTGCCAGTACCGGGACAGGGGAAGGGGAGCCCCAGCATTTT. Protein product: CASTGTGEGEPQHF.

This chain uses TRBV2 with TRBJ2-7; 11 positions match TRBD2. Germline assignment: CDR1 SNHLY and CDR2 FYNNEI. This CDR3 comprises 14 residues. The junction had 3 bases not matched to a gene; V was cut back by 5 bases and J by 3 bases. The CDR3 loop reads CASSRLAGIYEQYF. CDR3 bases: TGTGCCAGCAGTCGACTAGCGGGGATCTACGAGCAGTACTTC.

Concerning this clone itself: Mismatch with germline at one junction end may stem from a read error. The chain recombines TRBV7-7 with TRBJ2-3; a weak D match, TRBD2 (5 bases). Germline V gene lookup returns CDR1 SSHAT and CDR2 FNYEAQ (reference sequence). The CDR3 has 13 amino acids. CDR3 sequence (DNA): TGTGCTAGCAGCTTAGACGCCGGGAATACGCAGTATTTT. Translating it yields CASSLDAGNTQYF.

The chain has TRBV28 and TRBJ2-3; TRBD2 matches at 7 bases. The germline V gene has CDR1 MDHEN and CDR2 SYDVKM. The CDR3 runs 17 residues. Trimming cost V 7 bases and J 4 bases; bases outside gene matches: 17. The CDR3 reads CASIPSIGRERADTQYF. CDR3 coding DNA: TGTGCCAGCATCCCCTCTATTGGGAGGGAAAGAGCAGATACGCAGTATTTT.